The entry below describes one T cell receptor (beta chain). The antigen is unknown. The entry originates in a study of T-cell memory formation after mild COVID-19. At the level of the study: The TCR clusters were mostly specific to one donor. General observations from the study: CM and EM subsets held most contracting CD4+ clones; EMRA held CD8+ ones.

This CDR3 region has 14 residues. From germline, CDR1 is PRHDT and CDR2 FYEKMQ (reference sequence). V lost 4 bases to trimming and J lost 4 bases, with 11 bases between them. TCRdb passed the 5' RACE reads through MiXCR, listing each CDR3 protein once. The sample consists of tens of thousands of distinct CDR3 sequences, about 13% of them appearing once. This receptor was obtained from an adult woman who had mild COVID-19 (a few samples of this study predate the infection). Cell type and time point are not known. The source material was PBMCs or a T cell subset sorted from them (not recorded which). This chain connects TRBV13 to TRBJ2-1; D uncertain. The CDR3 loop is CASSSRSQYNEQFF. In nucleotides, the CDR3 is TGTGCCAGCAGCTCCCGCTCACAGTACAATGAGCAGTTCTTC.